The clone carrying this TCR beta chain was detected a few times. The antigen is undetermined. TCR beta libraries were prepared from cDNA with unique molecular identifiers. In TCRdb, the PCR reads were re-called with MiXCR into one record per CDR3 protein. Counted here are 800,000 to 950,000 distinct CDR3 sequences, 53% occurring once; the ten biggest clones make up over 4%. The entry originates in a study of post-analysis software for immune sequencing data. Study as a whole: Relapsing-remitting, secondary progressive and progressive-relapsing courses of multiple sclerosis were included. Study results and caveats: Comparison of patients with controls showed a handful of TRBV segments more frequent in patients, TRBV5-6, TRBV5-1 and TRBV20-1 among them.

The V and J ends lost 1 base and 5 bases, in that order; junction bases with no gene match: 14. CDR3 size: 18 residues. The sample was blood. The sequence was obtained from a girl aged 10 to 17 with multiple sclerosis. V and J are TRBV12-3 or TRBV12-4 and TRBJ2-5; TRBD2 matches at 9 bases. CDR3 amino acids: CASSLGGSGSVVIETQYF. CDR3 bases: TGTGCCAGCAGTTTAGGAGGTAGCGGGAGTGTGGTTATCGAGACCCAGTACTTC.